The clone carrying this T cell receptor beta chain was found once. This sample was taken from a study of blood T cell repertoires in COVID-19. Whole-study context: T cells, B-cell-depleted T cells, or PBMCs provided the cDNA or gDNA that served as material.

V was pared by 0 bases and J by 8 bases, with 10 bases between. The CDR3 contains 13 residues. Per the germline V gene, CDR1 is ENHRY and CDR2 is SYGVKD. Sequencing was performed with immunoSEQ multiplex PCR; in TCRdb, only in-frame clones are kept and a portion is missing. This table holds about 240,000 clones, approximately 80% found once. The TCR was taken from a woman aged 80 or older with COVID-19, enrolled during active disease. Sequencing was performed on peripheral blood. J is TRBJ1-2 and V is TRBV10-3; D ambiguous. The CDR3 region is CAISESSGDGYTF. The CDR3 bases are TGTGCCATCAGTGAGTCATCAGGCGACGGCTACACCTTC.